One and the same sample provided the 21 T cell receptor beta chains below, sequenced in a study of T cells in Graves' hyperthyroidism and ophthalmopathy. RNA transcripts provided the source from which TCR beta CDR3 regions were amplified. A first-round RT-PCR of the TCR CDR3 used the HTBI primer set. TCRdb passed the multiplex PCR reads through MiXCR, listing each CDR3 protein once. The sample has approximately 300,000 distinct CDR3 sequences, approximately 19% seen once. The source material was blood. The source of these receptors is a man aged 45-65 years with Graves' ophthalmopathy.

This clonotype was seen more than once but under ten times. CDR3 DNA: TGCAGTGCTAGTATGGGCCGAGGCCAGACTAACTACGAGCAGTACTTC. Residues: CSASMGRGQTNYEQYF. The chain combines TRBV20-1 with TRBJ2-7, with D maybe TRBD2 (5 bases). The CDR3 runs 16 residues. The germline V gene encodes CDR1 DFQATT and CDR2 SNEGSKA (reference sequence). Trimming took 3 bases from V and 3 from J, leaving 21 bases between them.

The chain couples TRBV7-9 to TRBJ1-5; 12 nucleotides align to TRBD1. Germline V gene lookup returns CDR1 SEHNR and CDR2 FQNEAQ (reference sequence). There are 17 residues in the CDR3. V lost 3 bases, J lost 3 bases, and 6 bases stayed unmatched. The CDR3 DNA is TGTGCCAGCAGCTTGGGGCCGGGACAGGGGGCCAATCAGCCCCAGCATTTT. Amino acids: CASSLGPGQGANQPQHF.

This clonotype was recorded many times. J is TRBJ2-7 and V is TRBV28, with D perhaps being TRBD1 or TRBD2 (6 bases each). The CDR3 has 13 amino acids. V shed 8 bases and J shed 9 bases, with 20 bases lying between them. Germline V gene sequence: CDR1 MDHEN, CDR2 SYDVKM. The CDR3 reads CASWGAPIGGQYF. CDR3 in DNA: TGTGCCAGCTGGGGGGCGCCCATCGGGGGGCAGTACTTC.

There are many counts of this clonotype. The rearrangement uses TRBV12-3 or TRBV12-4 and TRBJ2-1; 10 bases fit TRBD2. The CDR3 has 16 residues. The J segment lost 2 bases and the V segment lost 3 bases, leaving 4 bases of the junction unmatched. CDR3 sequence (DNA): TGTGCCAGCAGTTTTCGGACTAGCGGAACCTACAATGAGCAGTTCTTC. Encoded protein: CASSFRTSGTYNEQFF.

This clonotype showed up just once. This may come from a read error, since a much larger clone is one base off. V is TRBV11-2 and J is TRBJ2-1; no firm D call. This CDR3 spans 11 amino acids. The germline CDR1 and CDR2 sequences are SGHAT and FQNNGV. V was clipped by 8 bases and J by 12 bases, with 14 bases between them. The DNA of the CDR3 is TGTGCCAGCGGCTCGAAGTGGGGGCAGTTCTTC. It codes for CASGSKWGQFF. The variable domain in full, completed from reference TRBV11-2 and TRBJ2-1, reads EAGVAQSPRYKIIEKRQSVAFWCNPISGHATLYWYQQILGQGPKLLIQFQNNGVVDDSQLPKDRFSAERLKGVDSTLKIQPAKLEDSAVYLCASGSKWGQFFGPGTRLTVL.

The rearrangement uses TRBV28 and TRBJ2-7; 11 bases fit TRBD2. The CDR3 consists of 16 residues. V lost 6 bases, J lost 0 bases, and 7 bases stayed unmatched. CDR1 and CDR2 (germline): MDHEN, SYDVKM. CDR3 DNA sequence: TGTGCCAGCAGAGGAGGGGGACTAGCGGCCTCCTACGAGCAGTACTTC. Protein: CASRGGGLAASYEQYF.

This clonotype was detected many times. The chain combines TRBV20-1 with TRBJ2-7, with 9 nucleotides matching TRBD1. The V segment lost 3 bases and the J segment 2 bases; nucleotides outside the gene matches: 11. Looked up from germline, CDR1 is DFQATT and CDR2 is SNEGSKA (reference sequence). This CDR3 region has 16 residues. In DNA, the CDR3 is TGCAGTGCTAGTCCCGGGACAGGGTCCTTTGCCTACGAGCAGTACTTC. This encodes CSASPGTGSFAYEQYF.

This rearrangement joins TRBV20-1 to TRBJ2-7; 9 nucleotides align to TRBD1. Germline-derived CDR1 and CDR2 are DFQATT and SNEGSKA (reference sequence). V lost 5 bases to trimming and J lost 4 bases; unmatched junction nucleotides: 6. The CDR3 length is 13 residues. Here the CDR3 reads CSAPWDREYEQYF. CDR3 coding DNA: TGCAGTGCTCCTTGGGACAGGGAATACGAGCAGTACTTC.

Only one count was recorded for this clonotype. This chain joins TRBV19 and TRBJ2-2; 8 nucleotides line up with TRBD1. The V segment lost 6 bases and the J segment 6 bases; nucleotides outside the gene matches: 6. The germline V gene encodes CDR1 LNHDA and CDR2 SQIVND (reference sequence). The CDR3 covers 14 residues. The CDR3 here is CASSKDRDPGELFF. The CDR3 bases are TGTGCCAGTAGCAAGGACAGGGATCCCGGGGAGCTGTTTTTT.

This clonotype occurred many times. CDR3: CASSLKGTSGSYEQYF. CDR3 sequence (DNA): TGTGCCAGCAGCTTAAAAGGGACTAGCGGGAGTTACGAGCAGTACTTC. The chain combines TRBV7-2 with TRBJ2-7, with TRBD2 matching over 14 bases. CDR3 length: 16 residues. Trimming cost V 2 bases and J 4 bases; bases outside gene matches: 4. Germline V CDR1 and CDR2: SGHTA, FQGNSA.

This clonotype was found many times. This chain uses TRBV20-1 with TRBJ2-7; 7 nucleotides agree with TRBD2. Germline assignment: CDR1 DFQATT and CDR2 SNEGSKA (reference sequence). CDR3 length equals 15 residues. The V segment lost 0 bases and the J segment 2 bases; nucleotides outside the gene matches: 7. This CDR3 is CSARDGGSPTYEQYF. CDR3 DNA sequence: TGCAGTGCTAGAGACGGCGGGAGCCCGACCTACGAGCAGTACTTC.

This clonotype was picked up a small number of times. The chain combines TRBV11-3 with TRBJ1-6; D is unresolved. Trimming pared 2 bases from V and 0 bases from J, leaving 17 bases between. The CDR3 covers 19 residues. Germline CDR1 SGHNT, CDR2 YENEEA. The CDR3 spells CASSLRMKSLSSYNSPLHF. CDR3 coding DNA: TGTGCCAGCAGCTTAAGGATGAAGTCCCTCAGCTCCTATAATTCACCCCTCCACTTT. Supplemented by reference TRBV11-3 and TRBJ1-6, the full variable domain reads EAGVVQSPRYKIIEKKQPVAFWCNPISGHNTLYWYLQNLGQGPELLIRYENEEAVDDSQLPKDRFSAERLKGVDSTLKIQPAELGDSAVYLCASSLRMKSLSSYNSPLHFGNGTRLTVT.

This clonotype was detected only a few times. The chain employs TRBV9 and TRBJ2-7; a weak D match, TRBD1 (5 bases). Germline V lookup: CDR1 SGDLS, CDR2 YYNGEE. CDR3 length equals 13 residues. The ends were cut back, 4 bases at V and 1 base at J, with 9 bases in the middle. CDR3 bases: TGTGCCAGCAGCATAGGACATTCCTACGAGCAGTACTTC. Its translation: CASSIGHSYEQYF.

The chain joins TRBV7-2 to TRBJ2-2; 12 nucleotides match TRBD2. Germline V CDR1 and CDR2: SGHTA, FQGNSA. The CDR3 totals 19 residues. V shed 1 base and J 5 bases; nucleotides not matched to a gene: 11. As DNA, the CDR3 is TGTGCCAGCAGCTTAGGAAGGTCTAGCGGGAGGGCCGGTACCGGGGAGCTGTTTTTT. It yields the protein CASSLGRSSGRAGTGELFF.

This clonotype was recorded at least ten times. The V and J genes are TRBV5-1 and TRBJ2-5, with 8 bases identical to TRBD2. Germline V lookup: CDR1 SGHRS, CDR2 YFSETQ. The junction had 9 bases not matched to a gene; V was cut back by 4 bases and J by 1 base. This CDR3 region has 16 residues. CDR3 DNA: TGCGCCAGCAGCCACCGGACTAGCAGCCCCCAAGAGACCCAGTACTTC. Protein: CASSHRTSSPQETQYF. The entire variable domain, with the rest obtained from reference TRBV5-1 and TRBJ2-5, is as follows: KAGVTQTPRYLIKTRGQQVTLSCSPISGHRSVSWYQQTPGQGLQFLFEYFSETQRNKGNFPGRFSGRQFSNSRSEMNVSTLELGDSALYLCASSHRTSSPQETQYFGPGTRLLVL.

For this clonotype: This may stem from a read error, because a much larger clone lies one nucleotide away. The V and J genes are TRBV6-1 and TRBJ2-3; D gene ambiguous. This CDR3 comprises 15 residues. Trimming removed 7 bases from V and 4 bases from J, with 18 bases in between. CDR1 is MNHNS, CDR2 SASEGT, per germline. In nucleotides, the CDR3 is TGTGCCAGCAACGGGCTCGACGAACACGCAGATACGCAGTATTTT. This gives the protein CASNGLDEHADTQYF.

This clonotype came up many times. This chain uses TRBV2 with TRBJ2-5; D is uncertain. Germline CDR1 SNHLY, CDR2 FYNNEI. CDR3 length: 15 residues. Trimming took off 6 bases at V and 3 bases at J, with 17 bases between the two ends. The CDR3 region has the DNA TGTGCCAGCAGAGTGGACCTATTAGGAAAAGAGACCCAGTACTTC. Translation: CASRVDLLGKETQYF.

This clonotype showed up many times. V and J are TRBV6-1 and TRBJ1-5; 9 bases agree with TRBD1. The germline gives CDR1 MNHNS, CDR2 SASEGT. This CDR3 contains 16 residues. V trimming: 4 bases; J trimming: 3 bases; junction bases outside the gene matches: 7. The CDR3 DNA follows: TGTGCCAGCAGTGCCCGGACAGGGGCCCTCAATCAGCCCCAGCATTTT. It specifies CASSARTGALNQPQHF.

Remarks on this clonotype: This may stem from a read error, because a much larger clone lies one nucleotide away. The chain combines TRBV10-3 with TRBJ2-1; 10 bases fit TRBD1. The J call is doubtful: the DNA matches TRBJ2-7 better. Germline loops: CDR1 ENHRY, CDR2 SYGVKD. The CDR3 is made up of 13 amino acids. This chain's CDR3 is CATGTGVYNEQYF. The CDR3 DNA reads TGTGCCACCGGGACAGGGGTCTACAATGAGCAGTACTTC.

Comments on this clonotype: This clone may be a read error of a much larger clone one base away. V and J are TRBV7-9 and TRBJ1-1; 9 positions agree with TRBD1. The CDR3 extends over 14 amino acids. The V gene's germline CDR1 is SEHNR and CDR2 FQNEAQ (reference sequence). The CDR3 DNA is TGTGCCAGCAGGTTGACAGGGGGGGACACTGGAGCTTTCTTT. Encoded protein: CASRLTGGDTGAFF.

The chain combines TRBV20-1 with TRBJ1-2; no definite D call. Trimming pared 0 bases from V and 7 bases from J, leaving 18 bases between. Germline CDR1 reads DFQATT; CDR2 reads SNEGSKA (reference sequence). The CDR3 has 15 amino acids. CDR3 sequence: CSARDRVLGVSGYTF. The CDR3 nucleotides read TGCAGTGCTAGAGATCGAGTCCTAGGAGTGAGTGGCTACACCTTC.